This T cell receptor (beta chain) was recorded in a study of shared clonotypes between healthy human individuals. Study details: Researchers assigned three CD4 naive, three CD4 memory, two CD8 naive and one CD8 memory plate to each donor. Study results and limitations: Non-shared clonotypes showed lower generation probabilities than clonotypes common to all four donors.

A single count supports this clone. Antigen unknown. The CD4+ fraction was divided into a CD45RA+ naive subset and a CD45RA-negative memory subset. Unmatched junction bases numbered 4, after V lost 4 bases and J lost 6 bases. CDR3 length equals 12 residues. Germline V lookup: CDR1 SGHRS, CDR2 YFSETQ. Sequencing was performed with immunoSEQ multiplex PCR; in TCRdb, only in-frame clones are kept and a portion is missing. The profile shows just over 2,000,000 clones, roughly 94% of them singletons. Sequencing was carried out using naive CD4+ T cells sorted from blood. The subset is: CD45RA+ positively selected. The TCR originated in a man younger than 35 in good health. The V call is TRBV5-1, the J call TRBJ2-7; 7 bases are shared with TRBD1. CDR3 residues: CASSRQGSEQYF. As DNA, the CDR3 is TGCGCCAGCAGCCGACAGGGAAGCGAGCAGTACTTC.